Each of the 21 T cell receptor beta chains below was sequenced from the same sample in a study of T-cell memory formation after mild COVID-19. In TCRdb, the 5' RACE reads were re-called with MiXCR into one record per CDR3 protein. The top ten clones hold under 50% of a sample with about 110,000 distinct CDR3 sequences, about a fifth of them seen once. Specimen: PBMCs or a T cell subset sorted from them (not recorded which). These receptors originate from a young man who had mild COVID-19 (a few samples of this study predate the infection). Cell type and time point are not known.

The chain carries TRBV24-1 and TRBJ2-3; the D is unclear. The CDR3 spans 15 residues. Trimming removed 9 bases at V and 0 bases at J, with 15 bases between. Germline loops: CDR1 KGHDR, CDR2 SFDVKD. The CDR3 spells CATGPVSGSTDTQYF. In DNA, the CDR3 is TGTGCCACCGGACCCGTTTCTGGGAGCACAGATACGCAGTATTTT.

This clonotype is a singleton in its sample. J is TRBJ1-5 and V is TRBV20-1, with a tentative D call TRBD1 (6 bases). V was pared by 0 bases and J by 3 bases, with 15 bases between. Germline CDR1 and CDR2: DFQATT and SNEGSKA (reference sequence). CDR3 size: 16 residues. This CDR3 is CSARDLGAGTNQPQHF. For the CDR3, the DNA is TGCAGTGCTAGAGATCTGGGGGCAGGGACCAATCAGCCCCAGCATTTT.

This clonotype came up many times. The CDR3 loop reads CASSLLSGSTDTQYF. The CDR3 DNA reads TGTGCCAGCAGCTTACTTTCGGGGAGCACAGATACGCAGTATTTT. The chain employs TRBV7-3 and TRBJ2-3, with a weak D call TRBD2 (5 bases). V was clipped by 2 bases and J by 0 bases, with 9 bases between them. Germline CDR1 reads SGHTA; CDR2 reads FQGTGA. This CDR3 has 15 amino acids.

In its sample, this clonotype was seen once. The chain employs TRBV12-3 or TRBV12-4 and TRBJ2-7, with a possible D match to TRBD2 (6 bases). Trimming cost V 2 bases and J 2 bases, with 13 bases left between them. The CDR3 loop spans 15 amino acids. Here the CDR3 reads CASSLSRGVAYEQYF. The CDR3, as DNA: TGTGCCAGCAGTTTAAGTCGCGGGGTCGCCTACGAGCAGTACTTC.

This clonotype showed up just a few times. The rearrangement joins TRBV10-3 to TRBJ2-1, with D maybe TRBD2 (6 bases). Trimming took 4 bases from V and 7 from J, leaving 11 bases between them. From germline, CDR1 is ENHRY and CDR2 SYGVKD. The CDR3 loop spans 13 amino acids. The CDR3 is CAISAYRGNEQFF. CDR3 bases: TGTGCCATCAGTGCATACCGGGGGAATGAGCAGTTCTTC.

This clonotype was seen a handful of times. The chain uses TRBV29-1 and TRBJ2-1; 10 bases are shared with TRBD1. CDR3 length equals 14 residues. In germline, CDR1 is SQVTM, CDR2 ANQGSEA. The V gene end was trimmed by 6 bases and the J gene end by 4 bases; junction bases not matched to a gene: 6. The CDR3 region is CSVTGGASYNEQFF. The CDR3 DNA reads as TGCAGCGTGACAGGGGGCGCGTCATACAATGAGCAGTTCTTC.

This clonotype has just a few counts. The chain combines TRBV7-9 with TRBJ2-2; weak D call: TRBD1 (6 bases). The CDR3 length is 14 residues. V lost 5 bases, J lost 7 bases, and 14 bases lay in between. Per the germline V gene, CDR1 is SEHNR and CDR2 is FQNEAQ (reference sequence). In DNA form, the CDR3 reads TGTGCCAGCAGCCTTACAGGGCAGTACGGGGAGCTGTTTTTT. Protein: CASSLTGQYGELFF.

This clonotype was seen a handful of times. This chain connects TRBV6-6 to TRBJ2-4, with D perhaps TRBD1 (5 bases). V lost 4 bases and J 0 bases, leaving 7 bases between the germline ends. The germline V gene has CDR1 MNHNY and CDR2 SVGAGI (reference sequence). The CDR3 is 14 amino acids. This CDR3 reads CASSLGVAKNIQYF. Here the CDR3 DNA reads TGTGCCAGCAGTTTAGGGGTAGCCAAAAACATTCAGTACTTC.

This clonotype was found a few times. The chain carries TRBV4-1 and TRBJ2-7; 11 bases line up with TRBD1. The CDR3 sequence is 14 residues long. Germline V lookup: CDR1 MGHRA, CDR2 YSYEKL. V lost 5 bases, J lost 4 bases, and 4 bases stayed unmatched. The CDR3 nucleotides read TGCGCCAGCAGCTGGGACAGGGGGGGGTACGAGCAGTACTTC. Its protein product is CASSWDRGGYEQYF.

This clonotype was seen repeatedly, ten times or more. The chain links TRBV7-9 to TRBJ2-1, with D uncertain. This CDR3 comprises 10 residues. Germline CDR1 is SEHNR and CDR2 is FQNEAQ (reference sequence). V lost 3 bases and J lost 9, with 3 bases in between. CDR3: CASSFREQFF. CDR3 nucleotide sequence: TGTGCCAGCAGCTTCCGTGAGCAGTTCTTC.

The chain's CDR3 is CASSIKTSGAHEQYF. The DNA of the CDR3 is TGTGCCAGCAGCATTAAGACTAGCGGGGCTCACGAGCAGTACTTC. The chain has TRBV13 and TRBJ2-7, with 11 bases lining up with TRBD2. CDR3 size: 15 residues. After removal of 5 bases from V and 5 bases from J, the junction contained 8 bases not matched to a gene. Germline V gene data show CDR1 as PRHDT and CDR2 as FYEKMQ (reference sequence).

The chain recombines TRBV6-4 with TRBJ2-1; D gene ambiguous. The CDR3 consists of 15 residues. The germline gives CDR1 MRHNA, CDR2 SNTAGT. The V end lost 8 bases, the J end lost 2 bases, and 16 bases lay between the germline ends. In DNA, the CDR3 is TGTGCCAGCCGCCGGACGGGCTCGGCCTACAATGAGCAGTTCTTC. Translation gives CASRRTGSAYNEQFF.

The CDR3 DNA reads as TGTGCCAGCAGCCGAGGGACTTCGCGTGGTGAGCAGTTCTTC. Amino acids: CASSRGTSRGEQFF. V is TRBV6-2 or TRBV6-3 and J is TRBJ2-1; D is perhaps TRBD2 (6 bases). This CDR3 is built from 14 residues. Trimming took 6 bases from V and 9 from J, leaving 18 bases between them. The germline V gene has CDR1 MNHEY and CDR2 SVGEGT.

This clonotype was seen a few times. V gene TRBV28 combines with J gene TRBJ1-3, with 8 bases identical to TRBD1. The CDR3 covers 15 residues. V dropped 4 bases and J dropped 0; count of bases not matched to a gene: 2. The germline CDR1 and CDR2 sequences are MDHEN and SYDVKM. DNA of the CDR3: TGTGCCAGCAGTTACAGGGGGGACTCTGGAAACACCATATATTTT. Residues: CASSYRGDSGNTIYF.

This clonotype has just a few counts. The J gene is TRBJ2-1, the V gene TRBV19; D unresolved. The V and J ends lost 3 bases and 7 bases respectively, with 10 bases between them. The CDR3 runs 13 residues. Per germline, CDR1 LNHDA and CDR2 SQIVND (reference sequence). The DNA for the CDR3 is TGTGCCAGTAGTATTCTGCAGTCAAATGAGCAGTTCTTC. Translation gives CASSILQSNEQFF.

V and J are TRBV2 and TRBJ2-3, with 8 bases lining up with TRBD2. CDR1 SNHLY and CDR2 FYNNEI come from the germline V gene. CDR3 size: 15 residues. The junction had 14 bases not matched to a gene; V was cut back by 7 bases and J by 8 bases. CDR3: CASMGDSGALGTQYF. The DNA for the CDR3 is TGTGCCAGCATGGGGGATAGCGGGGCCCTTGGTACGCAGTATTTT.

Only a few counts were recorded for this clonotype. The V call is TRBV6-6, the J call TRBJ2-1; D remains ambiguous. Germline V gene lookup returns CDR1 MNHNY and CDR2 SVGAGI (reference sequence). This CDR3 is 12 amino acids long. V gave up 6 bases and J gave up 10 bases, with 13 bases separating them. CDR3 sequence: CASSPSHWEQFF. The CDR3 nucleotides are TGTGCCAGCAGCCCCTCCCACTGGGAGCAGTTCTTC.

This chain uses TRBV9 with TRBJ2-1; TRBD1 matches at 8 bases. The CDR3 covers 15 residues. The germline V gene has CDR1 SGDLS and CDR2 YYNGEE. V lost 2 bases and J lost 8; bases outside the gene matches: 9. CDR3 residues: CASSVGQGFFDEQFF. For the CDR3, the DNA is TGTGCCAGCAGCGTCGGACAGGGTTTTTTCGATGAGCAGTTCTTC.

This clonotype has only a few counts. The V and J genes are TRBV4-3 and TRBJ2-5; tentative D call: TRBD2 (5 bases). The CDR3 contains 16 residues. V lost 0 bases and J lost 1, with 12 bases in between. Germline assignment: CDR1 LGHNA and CDR2 YSLEER. The CDR3 sequence is CASSQDPLGSQETQYF. Written as DNA, the CDR3 is TGCGCCAGCAGCCAAGATCCATTGGGGAGCCAAGAGACCCAGTACTTC.

The chain recombines TRBV7-9 with TRBJ2-1, with 9 bases aligning to TRBD2. Germline V gene sequence: CDR1 SEHNR, CDR2 FQNEAQ (reference sequence). V was pared by 4 bases and J by 2 bases, with 18 bases of the junction left unmatched. CDR3 length: 20 residues. CDR3 DNA: TGTGCCAGCAGCTCTCCTCTTAGCGGGGGTAACAGAGGCACCTACAATGAGCAGTTCTTC. Translated, it gives CASSSPLSGGNRGTYNEQFF.

The CDR3 nucleotides read TGTGCCAGCACCTCGTACAGTATCCGTTCACCCCTCCACTTT. Encoded protein: CASTSYSIRSPLHF. V usage is TRBV28 and J usage is TRBJ1-6, with D uncertain. Per the germline V gene, CDR1 is MDHEN and CDR2 is SYDVKM. The CDR3 is 14 residues long. V lost 7 bases and J lost 9, with 16 bases in between.